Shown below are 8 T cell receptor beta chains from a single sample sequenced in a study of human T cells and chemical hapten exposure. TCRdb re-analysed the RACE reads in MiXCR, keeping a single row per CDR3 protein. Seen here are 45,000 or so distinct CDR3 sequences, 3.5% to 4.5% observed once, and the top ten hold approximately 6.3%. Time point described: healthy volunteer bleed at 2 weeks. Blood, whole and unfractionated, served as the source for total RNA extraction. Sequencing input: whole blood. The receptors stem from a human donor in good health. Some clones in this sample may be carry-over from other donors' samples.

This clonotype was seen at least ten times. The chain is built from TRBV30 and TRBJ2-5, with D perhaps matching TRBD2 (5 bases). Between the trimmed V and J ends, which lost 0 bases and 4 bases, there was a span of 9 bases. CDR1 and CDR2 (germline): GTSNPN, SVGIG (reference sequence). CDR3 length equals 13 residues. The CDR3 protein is CAWSVRRAETQYF. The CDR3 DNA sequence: TGTGCCTGGAGTGTGCGGCGGGCAGAGACCCAGTACTTC. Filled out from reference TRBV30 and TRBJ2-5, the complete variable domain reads SQTIHQWPATLVQPVGSPLSLECTVEGTSNPNLYWYRQAAGRGLQLLFYSVGIGQISSEVPQNLSASRPQDRQFILSSKKLLLSDSGFYLCAWSVRRAETQYFGPGTRLLVL.

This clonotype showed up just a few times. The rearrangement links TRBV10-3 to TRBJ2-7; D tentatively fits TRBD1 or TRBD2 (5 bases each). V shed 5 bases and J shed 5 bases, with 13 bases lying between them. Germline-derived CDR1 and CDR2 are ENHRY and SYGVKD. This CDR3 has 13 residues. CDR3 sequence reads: CAISSGTGNEQYF. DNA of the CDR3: TGTGCCATCAGTTCCGGGACGGGTAACGAGCAGTACTTC.

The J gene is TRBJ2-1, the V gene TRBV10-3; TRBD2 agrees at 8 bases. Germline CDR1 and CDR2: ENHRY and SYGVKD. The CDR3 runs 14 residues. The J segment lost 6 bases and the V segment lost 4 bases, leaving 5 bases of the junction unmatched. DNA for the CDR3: TGTGCCATCAGTGGGGTAGCGGGAACCAATGAGCAGTTCTTC. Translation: CAISGVAGTNEQFF.

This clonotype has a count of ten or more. In DNA, the CDR3 is TGTGCCAGCAGCCGAGGGTACTCATCTGGAAACACCATATATTTT. Protein sequence: CASSRGYSSGNTIYF. The V and J genes are TRBV3-1 and TRBJ1-3; D remains unclear. V shed 4 bases and J shed 1 base, with 11 bases lying between them. The CDR3 extends over 15 amino acids. CDR1 is LGHDT, CDR2 YNNKEL, per germline (reference sequence).

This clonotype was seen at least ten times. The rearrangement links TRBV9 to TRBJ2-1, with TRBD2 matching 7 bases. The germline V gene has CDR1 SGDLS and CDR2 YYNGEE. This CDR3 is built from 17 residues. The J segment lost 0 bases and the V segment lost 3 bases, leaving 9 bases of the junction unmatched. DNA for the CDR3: TGTGCCAGCAGCGCCGCGTCGGGCGGGAGCTCCTACAATGAGCAGTTCTTC. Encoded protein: CASSAASGGSSYNEQFF.

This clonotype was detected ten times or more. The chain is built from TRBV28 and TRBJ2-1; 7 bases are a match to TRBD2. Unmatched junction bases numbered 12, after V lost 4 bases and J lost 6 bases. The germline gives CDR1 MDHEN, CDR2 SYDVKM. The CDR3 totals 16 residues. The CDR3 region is CASSSTSWGGGNEQFF. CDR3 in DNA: TGTGCCAGCAGTTCAACTAGCTGGGGGGGGGGCAATGAGCAGTTCTTC.

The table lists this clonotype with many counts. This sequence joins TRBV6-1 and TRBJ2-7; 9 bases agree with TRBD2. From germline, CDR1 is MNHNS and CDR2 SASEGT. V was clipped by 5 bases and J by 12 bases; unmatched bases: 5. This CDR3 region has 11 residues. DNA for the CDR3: TGTGCCAGCAGTTCTAGCGGGAACCGGTACTTC. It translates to CASSSSGNRYF.

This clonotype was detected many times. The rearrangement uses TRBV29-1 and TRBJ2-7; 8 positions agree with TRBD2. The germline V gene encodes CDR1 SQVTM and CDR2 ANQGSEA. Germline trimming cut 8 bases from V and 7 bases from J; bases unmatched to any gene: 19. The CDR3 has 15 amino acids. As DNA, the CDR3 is TGCAGCCCCTACCCGGGCGGGAGGCCTCCCGAGGAGCAGTACTTC. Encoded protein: CSPYPGGRPPEEQYF.